The 3 T cell receptor beta chains below all came from one sample that was sequenced in a study of response to subunit inactivated influenza vaccine. A single record per CDR3 protein comes from TCRdb applying MiXCR to the RT-PCR reads. In the table there are roughly 180,000 distinct CDR3 sequences, approximately 9.2% of which are singletons. The material was non-naive T cells sorted from PBMCs, obtained on the day of vaccination. These receptor sequences come from a man aged 45-65 years who received an inactivated influenza vaccine.

This clonotype was picked up a small number of times. V is TRBV4-3 and J is TRBJ2-7; TRBD2 is a possible D gene (7 bases). V was trimmed by 0 bases and J by 1 base, leaving 10 bases between them. CDR1 LGHNA and CDR2 YSLEER come from the germline V gene. The CDR3 consists of 15 residues. CDR3 loop: CASSQDGGPSYEQYF. CDR3 DNA sequence: TGCGCCAGCAGCCAAGACGGGGGGCCATCCTACGAGCAGTACTTC.

The chain has TRBV4-2 and TRBJ2-2; D could derive from TRBD1 or TRBD2 (5 bases each). V gave up 0 bases and J gave up 6 bases, with 8 bases separating them. Germline V gene lookup returns CDR1 LGHNA and CDR2 YNFKEQ. This CDR3 comprises 14 residues. The chain's CDR3 is CASSQDLGAGELFF. DNA for the CDR3: TGTGCCAGCAGCCAAGATCTGGGGGCCGGGGAGCTGTTTTTT.

This clonotype was counted many times. The rearrangement joins TRBV5-1 to TRBJ2-7; either TRBD1 or TRBD2 may supply D (6 bases each). V was shortened by 4 bases and J by 4 bases, with 18 bases between the two germline ends. CDR3 length equals 15 residues. The germline gives CDR1 SGHRS, CDR2 YFSETQ. The DNA for the CDR3 is TGCGCCAGCAGCCTTTCCGGGGGCATACTTTACGAGCAGTACTTC. Translation: CASSLSGGILYEQYF.